This T cell receptor (beta chain) is drawn from a study of blood T cell repertoires in COVID-19. On the study more broadly: Samples of COVID-19 (acute and convalescent) were obtained from the United States, Italy and Spain. PBMCs, B-cell-depleted T cells, or T cells were the source of the cDNA or gDNA that made up the material.

This clone appeared once. With 0 bases removed from V and 14 bases from J, the gap between germline ends came to 12 bases. The germline V gene has CDR1 LNHNV and CDR2 YYDKDF (reference sequence). This CDR3 contains 12 residues. Profiling relied on immunoSEQ multiplex PCR, and the TCRdb table lists in-frame clones only, not all of them. The sample shows around 180,000 clones, 81% of them seen only once. Sequenced sample: peripheral blood. This TCR was sampled from a woman of 80 years or more with COVID-19, enrolled during active disease. The rearrangement joins TRBV15 to TRBJ2-3, with TRBD1 as a possible D gene (5 bases). The CDR3 nucleotides read TGTGCCACCAGCAGAGACATAACAGGAAGGTATTTT. Translating it yields CATSRDITGRYF.